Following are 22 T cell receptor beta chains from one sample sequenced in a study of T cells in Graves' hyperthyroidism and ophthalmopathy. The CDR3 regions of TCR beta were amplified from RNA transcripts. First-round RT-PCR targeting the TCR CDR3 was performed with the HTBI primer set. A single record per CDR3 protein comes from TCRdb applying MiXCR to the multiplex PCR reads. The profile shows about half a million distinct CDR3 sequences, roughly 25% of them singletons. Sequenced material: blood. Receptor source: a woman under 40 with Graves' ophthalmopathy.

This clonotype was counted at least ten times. For the CDR3, the DNA is TGCGCCAGCAGCCGTGGGACAGCCATGAACACTGAAGCTTTCTTT. It yields the protein CASSRGTAMNTEAFF. This chain joins TRBV5-1 and TRBJ1-1; 7 bases are shared with TRBD1. The germline V gene has CDR1 SGHRS and CDR2 YFSETQ. This CDR3 has 15 residues. Trimming removed 4 bases from V and 0 bases from J; junction bases left unmatched: 6.

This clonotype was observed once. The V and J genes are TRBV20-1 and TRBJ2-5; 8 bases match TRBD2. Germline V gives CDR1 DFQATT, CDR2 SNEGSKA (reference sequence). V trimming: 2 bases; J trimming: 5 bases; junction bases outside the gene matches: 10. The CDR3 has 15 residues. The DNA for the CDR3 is TGCAGTGCTAGAACGGGACTAGGGGGTCGGGAGACCCAGTACTTC. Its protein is CSARTGLGGRETQYF.

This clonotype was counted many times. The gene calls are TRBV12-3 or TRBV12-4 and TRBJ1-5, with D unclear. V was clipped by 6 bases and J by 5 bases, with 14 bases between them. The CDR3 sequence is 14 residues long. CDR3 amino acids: CASSQQAVDQPQHF. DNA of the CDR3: TGTGCCAGCAGCCAGCAAGCGGTTGATCAGCCCCAGCATTTT.

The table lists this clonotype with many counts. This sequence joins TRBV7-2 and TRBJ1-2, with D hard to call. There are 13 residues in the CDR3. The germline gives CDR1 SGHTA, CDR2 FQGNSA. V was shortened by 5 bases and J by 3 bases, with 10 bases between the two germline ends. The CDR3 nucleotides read TGTGCCAGCAGCCGCGCGGCGGACTATGGCTACACCTTC. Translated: CASSRAADYGYTF.

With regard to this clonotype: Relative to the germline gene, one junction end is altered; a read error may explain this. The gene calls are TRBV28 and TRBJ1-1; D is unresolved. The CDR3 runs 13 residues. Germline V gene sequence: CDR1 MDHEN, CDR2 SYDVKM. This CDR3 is CASRIDGNTEACF. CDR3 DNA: TGTGCCAGCAGGATCGACGGGAACACTGAAGCTTGCTTT.

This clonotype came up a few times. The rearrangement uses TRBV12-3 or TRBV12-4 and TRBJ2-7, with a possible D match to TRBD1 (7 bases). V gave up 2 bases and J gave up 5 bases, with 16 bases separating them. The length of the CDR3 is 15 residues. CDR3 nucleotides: TGTGCCAGCAGTTTATTAGGCAGGGGGGCCCACGAGCAGTACTTC. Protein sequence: CASSLLGRGAHEQYF.

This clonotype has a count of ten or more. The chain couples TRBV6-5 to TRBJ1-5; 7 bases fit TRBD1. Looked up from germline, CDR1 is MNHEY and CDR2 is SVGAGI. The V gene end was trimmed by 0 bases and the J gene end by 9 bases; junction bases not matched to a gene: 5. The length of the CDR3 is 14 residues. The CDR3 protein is CASSYSAGGTPQHF. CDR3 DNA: TGTGCCAGCAGTTACTCAGCAGGGGGAACGCCCCAGCATTTT.

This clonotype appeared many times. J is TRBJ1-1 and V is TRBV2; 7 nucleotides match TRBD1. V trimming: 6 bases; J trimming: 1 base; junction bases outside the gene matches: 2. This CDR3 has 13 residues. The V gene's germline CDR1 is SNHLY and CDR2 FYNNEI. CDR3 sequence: CASRWTGNTEAFF. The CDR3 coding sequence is TGTGCCAGCAGATGGACAGGGAACACTGAAGCTTTCTTT.

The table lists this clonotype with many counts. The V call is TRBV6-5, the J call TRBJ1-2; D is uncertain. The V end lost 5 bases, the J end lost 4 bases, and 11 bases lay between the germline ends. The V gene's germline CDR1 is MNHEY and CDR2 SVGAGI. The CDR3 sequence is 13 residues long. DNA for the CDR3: TGTGCCAGCAGTACTGCAGAGGGCTATGGCTACACCTTC. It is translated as CASSTAEGYGYTF.

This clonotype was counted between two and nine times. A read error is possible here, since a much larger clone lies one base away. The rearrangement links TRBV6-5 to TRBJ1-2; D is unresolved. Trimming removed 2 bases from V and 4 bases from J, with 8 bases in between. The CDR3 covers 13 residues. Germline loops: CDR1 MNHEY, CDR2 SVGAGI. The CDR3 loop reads CASSYEVTYGYTF. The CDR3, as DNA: TGTGCCAGCAGTTACGAGGTTACCTATGGCTACACCTTC.

The DNA for the CDR3 is TGTGCCAGCAGCTTAGCAAGGCGGCCAGGAACCTACGAGCAGTACTTC. This codes for CASSLARRPGTYEQYF. The genes are TRBV7-2 and TRBJ2-7; D unresolved. Trimming cost V 0 bases and J 2 bases, with 14 bases left between them. The CDR3 has 16 amino acids. Germline-derived CDR1 and CDR2 are SGHTA and FQGNSA.

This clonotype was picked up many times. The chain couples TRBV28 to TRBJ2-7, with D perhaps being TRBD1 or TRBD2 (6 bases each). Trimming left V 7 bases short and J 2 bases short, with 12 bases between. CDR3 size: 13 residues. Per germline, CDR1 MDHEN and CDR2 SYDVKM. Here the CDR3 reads CASTRGEPYEQYF. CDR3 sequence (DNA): TGTGCCAGCACTAGGGGGGAACCCTACGAGCAGTACTTC.

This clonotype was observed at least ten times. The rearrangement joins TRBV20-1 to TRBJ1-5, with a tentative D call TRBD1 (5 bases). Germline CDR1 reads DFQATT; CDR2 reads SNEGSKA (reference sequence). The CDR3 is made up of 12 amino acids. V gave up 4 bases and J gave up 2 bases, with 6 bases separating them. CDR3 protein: CSAMGGNQPQHF. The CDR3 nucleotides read TGCAGTGCTATGGGGGGCAATCAGCCCCAGCATTTT.

DNA for the CDR3: TGTGCCAGCAGTTTACATCCCGCAGGAAACTATGGCTACACCTTC. This encodes CASSLHPAGNYGYTF. The V call is TRBV12-3 or TRBV12-4, the J call TRBJ1-2; no clear D. The germline V and J ends were trimmed by 2 bases and 2 bases, with 12 bases remaining between them. This CDR3 contains 15 residues.

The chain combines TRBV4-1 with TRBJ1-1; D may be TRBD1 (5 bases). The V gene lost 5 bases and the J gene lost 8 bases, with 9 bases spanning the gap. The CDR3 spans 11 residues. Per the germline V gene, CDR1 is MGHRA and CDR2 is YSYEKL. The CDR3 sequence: CASSGRGEAFF. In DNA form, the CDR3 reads TGCGCCAGCAGCGGGCGGGGCGAAGCTTTCTTT.

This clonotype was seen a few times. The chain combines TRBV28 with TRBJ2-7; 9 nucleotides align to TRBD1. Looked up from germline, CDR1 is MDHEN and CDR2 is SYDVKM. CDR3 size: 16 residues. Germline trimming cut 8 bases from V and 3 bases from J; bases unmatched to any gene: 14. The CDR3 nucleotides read TGTGCCAGCGGCCGGGACAGGGAGTCTACCGGCTACGAGCAGTACTTC. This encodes CASGRDRESTGYEQYF.

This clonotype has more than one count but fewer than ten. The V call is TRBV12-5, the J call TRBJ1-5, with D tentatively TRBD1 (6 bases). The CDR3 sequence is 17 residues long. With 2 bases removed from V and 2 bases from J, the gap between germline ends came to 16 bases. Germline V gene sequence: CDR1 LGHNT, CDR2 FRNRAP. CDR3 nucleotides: TGTGCTAGTGGTTTGAAGTCAGGGGAGGTGGGCAATCAGCCCCAGCATTTT. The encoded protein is CASGLKSGEVGNQPQHF.

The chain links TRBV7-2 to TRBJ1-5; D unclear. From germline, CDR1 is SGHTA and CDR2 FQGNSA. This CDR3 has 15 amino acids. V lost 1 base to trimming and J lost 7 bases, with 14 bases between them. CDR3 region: CASSLGEGMRQPQHF. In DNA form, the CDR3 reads TGTGCCAGCAGCTTAGGGGAGGGTATGAGGCAGCCCCAGCATTTT.

The CDR3 loop is CASSLLVGPLDEQYF. In DNA, the CDR3 is TGTGCCAGCAGCCTACTGGTGGGGCCCCTAGACGAGCAGTACTTC. The chain is built from TRBV7-9 and TRBJ2-7, with D perhaps TRBD1 (5 bases). This CDR3 spans 15 amino acids. V lost 5 bases and J 5 bases, leaving 19 bases between the germline ends. Germline lookup yields CDR1 SEHNR and CDR2 FQNEAQ (reference sequence).

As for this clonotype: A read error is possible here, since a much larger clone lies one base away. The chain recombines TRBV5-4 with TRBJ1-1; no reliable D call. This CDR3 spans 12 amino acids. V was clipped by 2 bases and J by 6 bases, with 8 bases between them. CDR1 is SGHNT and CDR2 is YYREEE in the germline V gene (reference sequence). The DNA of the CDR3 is TGTGCCAGCAGCTTAGGGCTCTCTGAAGCTTTCTTT. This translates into CASSLGLSEAFF.

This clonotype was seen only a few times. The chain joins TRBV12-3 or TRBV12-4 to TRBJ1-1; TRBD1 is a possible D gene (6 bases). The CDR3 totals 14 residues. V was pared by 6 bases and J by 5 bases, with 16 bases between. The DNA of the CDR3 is TGTGCCAGCAGGCATTCGCCTGACAGGACTGAAGCTTTCTTT. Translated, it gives CASRHSPDRTEAFF.

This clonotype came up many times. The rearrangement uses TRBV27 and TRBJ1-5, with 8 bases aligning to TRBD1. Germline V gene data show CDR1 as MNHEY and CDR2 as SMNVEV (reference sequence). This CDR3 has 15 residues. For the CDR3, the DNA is TGTGCAAAGCAGTTTGCCAGGGGGCACAATCAGCCCCAGCATTTT. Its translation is CAKQFARGHNQPQHF.